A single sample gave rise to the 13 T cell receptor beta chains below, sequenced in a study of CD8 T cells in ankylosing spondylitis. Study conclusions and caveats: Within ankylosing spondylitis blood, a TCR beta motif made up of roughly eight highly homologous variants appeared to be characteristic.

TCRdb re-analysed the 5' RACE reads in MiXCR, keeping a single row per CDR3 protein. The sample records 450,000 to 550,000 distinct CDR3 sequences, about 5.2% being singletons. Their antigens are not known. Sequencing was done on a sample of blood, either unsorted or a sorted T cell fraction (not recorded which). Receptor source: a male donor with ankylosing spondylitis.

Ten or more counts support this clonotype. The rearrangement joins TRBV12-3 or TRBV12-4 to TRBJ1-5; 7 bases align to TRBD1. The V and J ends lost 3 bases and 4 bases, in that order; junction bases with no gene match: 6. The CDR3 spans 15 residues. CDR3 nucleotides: TGTGCCAGCAGTTTGGGACAGCCACTAAATCAGCCCCAGCATTTT. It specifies CASSLGQPLNQPQHF.

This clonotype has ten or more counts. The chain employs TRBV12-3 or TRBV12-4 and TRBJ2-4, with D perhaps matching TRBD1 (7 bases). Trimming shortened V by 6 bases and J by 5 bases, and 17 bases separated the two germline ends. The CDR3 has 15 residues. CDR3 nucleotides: TGTGCCAGCAGCTCGGGCGGGACAGCAGAAAACATTCAGTACTTC. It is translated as CASSSGGTAENIQYF.

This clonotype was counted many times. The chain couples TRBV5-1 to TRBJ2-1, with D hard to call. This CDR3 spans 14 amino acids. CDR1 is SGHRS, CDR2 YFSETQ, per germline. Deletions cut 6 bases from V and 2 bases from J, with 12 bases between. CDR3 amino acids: CASMEPTAYNEQFF. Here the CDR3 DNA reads TGCGCCAGCATGGAGCCAACAGCCTACAATGAGCAGTTCTTC.

The CDR3 loop is CASGRGRFNEQFF. The CDR3 bases are TGTGCCAGCGGCAGGGGACGGTTTAATGAGCAGTTCTTC. The chain couples TRBV6-2 or TRBV6-3 to TRBJ2-1; possibly TRBD1 for D (6 bases). Trimming took 8 bases from V and 7 from J, leaving 15 bases between them. CDR3 length equals 13 residues. From germline, CDR1 is MNHEY and CDR2 SVGEGT.

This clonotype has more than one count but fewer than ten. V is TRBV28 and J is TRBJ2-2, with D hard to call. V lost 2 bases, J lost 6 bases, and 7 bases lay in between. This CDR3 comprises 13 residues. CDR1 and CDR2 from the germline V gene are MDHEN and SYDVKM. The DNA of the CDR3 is TGTGCCAGCAGTTTAATAGTGGCCGGGGAGCTGTTTTTT. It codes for CASSLIVAGELFF. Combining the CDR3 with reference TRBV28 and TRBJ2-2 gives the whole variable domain DVKVTQSSRYLVKRTGEKVFLECVQDMDHENMFWYRQDPGLGLRLIYFSYDVKMKEKGDIPEGYSVSREKKERFSLILESASTNQTSMYLCASSLIVAGELFFGEGSRLTVL.

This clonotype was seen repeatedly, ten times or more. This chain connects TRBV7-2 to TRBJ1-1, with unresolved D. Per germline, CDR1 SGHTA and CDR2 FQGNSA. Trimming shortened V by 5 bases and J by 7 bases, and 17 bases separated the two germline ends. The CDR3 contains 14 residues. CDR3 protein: CASSPQVPGDEAFF. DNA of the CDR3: TGTGCCAGCAGCCCCCAAGTGCCAGGAGATGAAGCTTTCTTT.

The chain's CDR3 is CASSLDILSSYNEQFF. DNA of the CDR3: TGTGCCAGCAGCTTAGACATCCTCAGCTCCTACAATGAGCAGTTCTTC. The chain is built from TRBV7-2 and TRBJ2-1, with D uncertain. V was shortened by 1 base and J by 0 bases, with 10 bases between the two germline ends. Germline CDR1 and CDR2: SGHTA and FQGNSA. This CDR3 has 16 amino acids.

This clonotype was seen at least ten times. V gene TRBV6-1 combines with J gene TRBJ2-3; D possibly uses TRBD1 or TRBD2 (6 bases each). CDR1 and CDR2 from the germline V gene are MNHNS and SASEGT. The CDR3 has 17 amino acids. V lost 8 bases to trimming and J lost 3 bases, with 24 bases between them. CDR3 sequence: CASWNKRAPQGTDTQYF. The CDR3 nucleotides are TGTGCCAGCTGGAATAAGCGGGCTCCTCAGGGGACAGATACGCAGTATTTT.

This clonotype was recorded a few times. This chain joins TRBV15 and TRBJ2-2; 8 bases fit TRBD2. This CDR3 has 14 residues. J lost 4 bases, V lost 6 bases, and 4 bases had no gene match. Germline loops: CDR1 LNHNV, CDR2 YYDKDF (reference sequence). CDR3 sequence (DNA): TGTGCCACCAGTCGGGGGGGCGTCACCGGGGAGCTGTTTTTT. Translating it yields CATSRGGVTGELFF.

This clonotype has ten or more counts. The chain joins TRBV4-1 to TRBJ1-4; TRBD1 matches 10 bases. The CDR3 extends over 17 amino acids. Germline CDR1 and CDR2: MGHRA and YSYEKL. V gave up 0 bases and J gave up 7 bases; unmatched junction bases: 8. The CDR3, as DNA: TGCGCCAGCAGCCAAGATCCTGACAGGGGGCTGGTTGAAAAACTGTTTTTT. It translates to CASSQDPDRGLVEKLFF.

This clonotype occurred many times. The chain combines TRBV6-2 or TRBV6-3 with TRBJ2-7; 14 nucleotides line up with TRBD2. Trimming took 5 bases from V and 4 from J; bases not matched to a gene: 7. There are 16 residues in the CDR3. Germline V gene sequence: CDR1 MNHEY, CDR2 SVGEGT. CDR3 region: CASSTGTSGRMYEQYF. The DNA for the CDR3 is TGTGCCAGCAGTACCGGGACTAGCGGGAGAATGTACGAGCAGTACTTC.

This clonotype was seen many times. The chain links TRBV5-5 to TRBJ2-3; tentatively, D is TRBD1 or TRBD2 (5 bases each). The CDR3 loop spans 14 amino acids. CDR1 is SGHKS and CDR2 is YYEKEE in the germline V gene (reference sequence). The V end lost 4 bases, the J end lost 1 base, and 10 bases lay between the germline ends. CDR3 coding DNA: TGTGCCAGCAGCGAATCGGGGCGCACAGATACGCAGTATTTT. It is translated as CASSESGRTDTQYF. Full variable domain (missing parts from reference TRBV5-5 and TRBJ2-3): DAGVTQSPTHLIKTRGQQVTLRCSPISGHKSVSWYQQVLGQGPQFIFQYYEKEERGRGNFPDRFSARQFPNYSSELNVNALLLGDSALYLCASSESGRTDTQYFGPGTRLTVL.

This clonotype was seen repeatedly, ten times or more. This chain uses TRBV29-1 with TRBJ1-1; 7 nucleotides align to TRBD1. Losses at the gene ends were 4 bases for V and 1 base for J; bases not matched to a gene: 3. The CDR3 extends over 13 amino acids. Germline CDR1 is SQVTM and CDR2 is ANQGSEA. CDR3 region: CSVGRGSNTEAFF. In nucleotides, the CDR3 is TGCAGCGTTGGCAGGGGGTCGAACACTGAAGCTTTCTTT. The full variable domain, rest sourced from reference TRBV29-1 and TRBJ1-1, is SAVISQKPSRDICQRGTSLTIQCQVDSQVTMMFWYRQQPGQSLTLIATANQGSEATYESGFVIDKFPISRPNLTFSTLTVSNMSPEDSSIYLCSVGRGSNTEAFFGQGTRLTVV.